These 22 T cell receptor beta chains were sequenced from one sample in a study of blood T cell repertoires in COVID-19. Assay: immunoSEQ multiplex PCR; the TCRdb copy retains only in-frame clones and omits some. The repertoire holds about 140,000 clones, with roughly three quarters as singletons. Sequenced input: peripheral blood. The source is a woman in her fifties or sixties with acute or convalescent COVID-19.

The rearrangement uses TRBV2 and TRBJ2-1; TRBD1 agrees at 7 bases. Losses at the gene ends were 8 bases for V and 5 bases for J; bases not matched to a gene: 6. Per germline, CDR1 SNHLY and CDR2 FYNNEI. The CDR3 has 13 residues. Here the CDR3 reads CASRDRVNNEQFF. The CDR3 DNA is TGTGCCAGCCGGGACAGAGTAAACAATGAGCAGTTCTTC.

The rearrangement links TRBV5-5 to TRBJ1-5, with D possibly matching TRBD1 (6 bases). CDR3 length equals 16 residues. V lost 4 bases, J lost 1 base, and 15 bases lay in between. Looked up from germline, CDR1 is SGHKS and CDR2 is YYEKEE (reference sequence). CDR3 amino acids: CASSPQGGRSNQPQHF. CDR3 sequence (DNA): TGTGCCAGCAGCCCACAGGGAGGGAGGAGCAATCAGCCCCAGCATTTT.

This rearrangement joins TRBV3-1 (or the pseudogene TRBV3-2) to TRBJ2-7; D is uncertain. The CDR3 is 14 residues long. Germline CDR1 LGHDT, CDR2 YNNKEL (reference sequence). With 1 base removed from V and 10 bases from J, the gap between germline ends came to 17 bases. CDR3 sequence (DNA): TGTGCCAGCAGCCAAGCCGTTACCGACATTATCCAGTACTTC. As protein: CASSQAVTDIIQYF.

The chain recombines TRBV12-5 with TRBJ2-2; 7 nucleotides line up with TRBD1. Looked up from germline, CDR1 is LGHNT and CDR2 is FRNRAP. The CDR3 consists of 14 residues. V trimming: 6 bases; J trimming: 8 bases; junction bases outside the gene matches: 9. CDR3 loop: CASGMTGYEGELFF. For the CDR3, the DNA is TGTGCTAGTGGCATGACAGGGTACGAAGGGGAGCTGTTTTTT.

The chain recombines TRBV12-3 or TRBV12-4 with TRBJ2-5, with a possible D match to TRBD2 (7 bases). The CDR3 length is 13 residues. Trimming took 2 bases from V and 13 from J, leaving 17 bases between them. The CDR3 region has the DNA TGTGCCAGCAGTTTAATCGGTGGGGGGGCCGGGTACTTC. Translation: CASSLIGGGAGYF.

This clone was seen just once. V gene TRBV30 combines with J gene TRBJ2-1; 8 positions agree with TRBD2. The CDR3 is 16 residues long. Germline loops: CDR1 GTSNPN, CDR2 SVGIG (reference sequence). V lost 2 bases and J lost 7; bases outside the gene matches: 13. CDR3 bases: TGTGCCTGGAGTCCCTCCCGTAGCGGGGCCCGGAATGAGCAGTTCTTC. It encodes CAWSPSRSGARNEQFF. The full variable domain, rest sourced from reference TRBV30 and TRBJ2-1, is SQTIHQWPATLVQPVGSPLSLECTVEGTSNPNLYWYRQAAGRGLQLLFYSVGIGQISSEVPQNLSASRPQDRQFILSSKKLLLSDSGFYLCAWSPSRSGARNEQFFGPGTRLTVL.

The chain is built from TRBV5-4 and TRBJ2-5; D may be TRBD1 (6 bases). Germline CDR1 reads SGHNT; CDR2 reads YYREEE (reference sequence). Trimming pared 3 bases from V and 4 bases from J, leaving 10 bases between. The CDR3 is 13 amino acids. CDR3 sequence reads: CASSSQGTETQYF. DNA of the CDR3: TGTGCCAGCAGCTCACAGGGTACAGAGACCCAGTACTTC.

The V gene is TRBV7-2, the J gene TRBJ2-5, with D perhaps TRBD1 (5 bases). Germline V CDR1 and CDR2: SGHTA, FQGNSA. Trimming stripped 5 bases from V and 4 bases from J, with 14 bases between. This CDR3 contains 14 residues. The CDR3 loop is CASSPRPGLETQYF. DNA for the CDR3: TGTGCCAGCAGCCCCAGACCAGGGCTAGAGACCCAGTACTTC. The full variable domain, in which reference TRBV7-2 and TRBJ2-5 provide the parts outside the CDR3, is GAGVSQSPSNKVTEKGKDVELRCDPISGHTALYWYRQSLGQGLEFLIYFQGNSAPDKSGLPSDRFSAERTGGSVSTLTIQRTQQEDSAVYLCASSPRPGLETQYFGPGTRLLVL.

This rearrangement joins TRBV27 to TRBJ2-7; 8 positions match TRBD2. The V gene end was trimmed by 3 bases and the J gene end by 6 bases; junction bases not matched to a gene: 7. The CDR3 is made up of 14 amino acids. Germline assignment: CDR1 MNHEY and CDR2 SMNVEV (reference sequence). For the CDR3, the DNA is TGTGCCAGCAGTTTCCGTGGGACTAGTAGCGAGCAGTACTTC. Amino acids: CASSFRGTSSEQYF.

The CDR3 here is CASSVATMAGGDGYTF. CDR3 bases: TGTGCCAGCAGCGTAGCTACCATGGCGGGGGGTGACGGCTACACCTTC. V gene TRBV9 combines with J gene TRBJ1-2, with TRBD1 as a possible D gene (5 bases). The germline CDR1 and CDR2 sequences are SGDLS and YYNGEE. The CDR3 is 16 residues long. Trimming took 0 bases from V and 8 from J, leaving 20 bases between them. The full variable domain, its missing parts supplied by reference TRBV9 and TRBJ1-2, is DSGVTQTPKHLITATGQRVTLRCSPRSGDLSVYWYQQSLDQGLQFLIQYYNGEERAKGNILERFSAQQFPDLHSELNLSSLELGDSALYFCASSVATMAGGDGYTFGSGTRLTVV.

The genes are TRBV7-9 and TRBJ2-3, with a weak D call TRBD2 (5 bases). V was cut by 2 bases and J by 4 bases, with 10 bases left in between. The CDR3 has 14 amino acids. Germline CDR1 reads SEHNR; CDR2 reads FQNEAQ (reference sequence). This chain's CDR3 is CASSLMTGSDTQYF. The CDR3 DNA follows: TGTGCCAGCAGCTTAATGACGGGATCAGATACGCAGTATTTT.

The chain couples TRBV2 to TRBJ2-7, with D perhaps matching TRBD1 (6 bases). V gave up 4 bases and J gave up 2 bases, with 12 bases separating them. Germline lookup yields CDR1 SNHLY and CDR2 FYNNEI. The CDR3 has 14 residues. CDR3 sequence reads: CASSAQTGAYEQYF. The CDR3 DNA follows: TGTGCCAGCAGTGCCCAGACAGGCGCCTACGAGCAGTACTTC. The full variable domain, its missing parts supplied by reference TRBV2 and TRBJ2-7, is EPEVTQTPSHQVTQMGQEVILRCVPISNHLYFYWYRQILGQKVEFLVSFYNNEISEKSEIFDDQFSVERPDGSNFTLKIRSTKLEDSAMYFCASSAQTGAYEQYFGPGTRLTVT.

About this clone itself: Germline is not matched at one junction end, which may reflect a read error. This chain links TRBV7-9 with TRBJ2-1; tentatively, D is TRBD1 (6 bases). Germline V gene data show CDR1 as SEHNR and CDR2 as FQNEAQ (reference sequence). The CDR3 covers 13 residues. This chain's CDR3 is CVSSLDTSGVWFF. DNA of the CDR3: TGTGTCAGCAGCTTAGATACGTCAGGGGTCTGGTTCTTC.

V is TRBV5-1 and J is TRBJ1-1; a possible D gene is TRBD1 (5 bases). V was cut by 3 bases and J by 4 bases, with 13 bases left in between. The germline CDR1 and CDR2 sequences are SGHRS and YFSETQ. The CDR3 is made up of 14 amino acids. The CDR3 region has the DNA TGCGCCAGCAGCTCCGTAGGAGGGACCACTGAAGCTTTCTTT. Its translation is CASSSVGGTTEAFF.

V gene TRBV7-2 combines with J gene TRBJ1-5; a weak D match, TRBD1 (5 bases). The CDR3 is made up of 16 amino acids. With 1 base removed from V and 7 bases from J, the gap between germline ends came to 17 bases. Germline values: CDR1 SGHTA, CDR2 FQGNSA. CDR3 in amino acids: CASSLGPWGVGQPQHF. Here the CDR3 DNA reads TGTGCCAGCAGCTTAGGCCCATGGGGGGTAGGCCAGCCCCAGCATTTT. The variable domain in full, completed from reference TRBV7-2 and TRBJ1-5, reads GAGVSQSPSNKVTEKGKDVELRCDPISGHTALYWYRQSLGQGLEFLIYFQGNSAPDKSGLPSDRFSAERTGGSVSTLTIQRTQQEDSAVYLCASSLGPWGVGQPQHFGDGTRLSIL.

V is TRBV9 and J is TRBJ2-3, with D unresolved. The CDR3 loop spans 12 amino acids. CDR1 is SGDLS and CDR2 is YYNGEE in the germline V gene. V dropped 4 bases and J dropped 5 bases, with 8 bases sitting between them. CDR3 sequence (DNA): TGTGCCAGCAGCAAGAGTCAAGATACGCAGTATTTT. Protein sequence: CASSKSQDTQYF.

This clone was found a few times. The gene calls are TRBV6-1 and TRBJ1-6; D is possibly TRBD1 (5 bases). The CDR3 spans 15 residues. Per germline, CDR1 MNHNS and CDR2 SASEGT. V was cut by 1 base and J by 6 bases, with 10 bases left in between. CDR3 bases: TGTGCCAGCAGTGAAGAGGCAGGGTCTAATTCACCCCTCCACTTT. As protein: CASSEEAGSNSPLHF.

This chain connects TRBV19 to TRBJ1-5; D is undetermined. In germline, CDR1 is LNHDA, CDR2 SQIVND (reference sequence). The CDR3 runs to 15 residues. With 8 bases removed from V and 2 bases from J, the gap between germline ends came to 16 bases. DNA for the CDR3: TGTGCCAGTCGGAGGGAGAGGTTAGGCAATCAGCCCCAGCATTTT. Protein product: CASRRERLGNQPQHF.

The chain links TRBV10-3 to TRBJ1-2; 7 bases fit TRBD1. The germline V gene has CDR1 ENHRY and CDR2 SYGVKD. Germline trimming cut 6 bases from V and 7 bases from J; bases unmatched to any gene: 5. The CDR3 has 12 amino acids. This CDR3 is CAIRKTGFGYTF. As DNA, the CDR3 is TGTGCCATCAGGAAGACAGGGTTTGGCTACACCTTC.

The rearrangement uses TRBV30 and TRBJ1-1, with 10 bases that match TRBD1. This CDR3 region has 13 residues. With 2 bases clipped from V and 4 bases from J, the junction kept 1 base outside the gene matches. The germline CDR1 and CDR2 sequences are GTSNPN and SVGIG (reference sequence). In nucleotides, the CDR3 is TGTGCCTGGAGTAGGGACAGGGGCACTGAAGCTTTCTTT. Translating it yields CAWSRDRGTEAFF.

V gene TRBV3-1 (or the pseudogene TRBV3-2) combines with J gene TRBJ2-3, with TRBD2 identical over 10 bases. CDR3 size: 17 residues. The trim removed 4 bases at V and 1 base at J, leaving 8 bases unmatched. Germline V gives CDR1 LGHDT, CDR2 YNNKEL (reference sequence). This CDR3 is CASSRTSGIRGTDTQYF. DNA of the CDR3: TGTGCCAGCAGCCGAACTAGCGGGATACGAGGCACAGATACGCAGTATTTT.

This CDR3 reads CSASLWEETQYF. The CDR3 DNA follows: TGCAGTGCTAGTTTATGGGAGGAGACCCAGTACTTC. J is TRBJ2-5 and V is TRBV20-1; possibly TRBD2 for D (5 bases). CDR1 and CDR2 (germline): DFQATT, SNEGSKA (reference sequence). V lost 3 bases and J 5 bases, leaving 10 bases between the germline ends. The CDR3 spans 12 residues.